This TCR beta chain was profiled in a study of blood T cell repertoires in COVID-19. Study-wide background: Sources were T cells, B-cell-depleted T cells, or PBMCs; the material itself was cDNA or gDNA.

Per the original data handling: The authors estimated nucleated cell counts from reference gene primer amplification. Sequencing was performed with immunoSEQ multiplex PCR; in TCRdb, only in-frame clones are kept and a portion is missing. V and J calls and clone size are as listed in that table; D and trimming were resolved from the DNA. The sample has about 340,000 clones, around 80% seen once. The CDR3 has 16 amino acids. From germline, CDR1 is LGHNA and CDR2 YNFKEQ. V lost 1 base and J 1 base, leaving 11 bases between the germline ends. The genes are TRBV4-2 and TRBJ1-3; D is unresolved. The specimen sequenced was peripheral blood. The clonotype was recovered from a man aged 25 to 45 with active or convalescent COVID-19. CDR3 sequence: CASSQVIWTSGNTIYF. DNA of the CDR3: TGTGCCAGCAGCCAAGTTATTTGGACTTCTGGAAACACCATATATTTT.